What follows are 21 T cell receptor beta chains derived from one specimen sequenced in a study of blood T cells in healthy people across ages. Through a sample-barcoded 5' primer and a J-beta primer mix, a second PCR was run for roughly 6 to 11 cycles. TCRdb independently ran MiXCR on the 5' RACE reads; one entry per CDR3 protein. Of about 970,000 distinct CDR3 sequences listed, approximately 50% are singletons. The source material was blood. Receptors originate from a woman in her fifties or sixties in good health.

This chain uses TRBV6-1 with TRBJ2-2; 7 nucleotides line up with TRBD1. After removal of 4 bases from V and 6 bases from J, the junction contained 5 bases not matched to a gene. This CDR3 comprises 14 residues. Germline assignment: CDR1 MNHNS and CDR2 SASEGT. This CDR3 is CASSAGTDAGELFF. CDR3 coding DNA: TGTGCCAGCAGTGCCGGGACAGACGCCGGGGAGCTGTTTTTT.

The chain uses TRBV6-1 and TRBJ2-3; D gene uncertain. V lost 5 bases and J lost 7, with 10 bases in between. The CDR3 totals 12 residues. The V gene's germline CDR1 is MNHNS and CDR2 SASEGT. DNA of the CDR3: TGTGCCAGCAGTCCAACACAGTATACGCAGTATTTT. Translation gives CASSPTQYTQYF.

Turning to this clonotype: An end of the junction does not agree with germline; a read error may underlie this. This chain uses TRBV5-1 with TRBJ2-4; TRBD1 or TRBD2 may be the D gene (5 bases each). CDR3 size: 16 residues. Germline V gives CDR1 SGHRS, CDR2 YFSETQ. The CDR3 loop is CASAPGPHEVGNMQYF. DNA of the CDR3: TGCGCCAGCGCGCCGGGGCCACATGAGGTTGGAAACATGCAGTACTTC.

The rearrangement links TRBV7-8 to TRBJ2-6; TRBD2 aligns across 8 bases. This CDR3 is 19 amino acids long. Germline V gene lookup returns CDR1 SGHVS and CDR2 FQNEAQ. Losses at the gene ends were 4 bases for V and 4 bases for J; bases not matched to a gene: 15. CDR3 sequence reads: CASSSGERETVLGANVLTF. CDR3 bases: TGTGCCAGCAGCTCGGGCGAGCGGGAGACCGTTTTAGGGGCCAACGTCCTGACTTTC.

Only a few counts were recorded for this clonotype. The CDR3 nucleotides read TGTGCCAGCAGCTTAGCAGGGGGCAAGGCCCAGTACTTC. This sequence encodes CASSLAGGKAQYF. The chain links TRBV7-2 to TRBJ2-5, with 7 bases aligning to TRBD1. V shed 0 bases and J 9 bases; nucleotides not matched to a gene: 4. The CDR3 extends over 13 amino acids. Germline assignment: CDR1 SGHTA and CDR2 FQGNSA.

The V and J genes are TRBV5-1 and TRBJ2-1; 12 bases align to TRBD2. V shed 8 bases and J 6 bases; nucleotides not matched to a gene: 6. Germline V gene data show CDR1 as SGHRS and CDR2 as YFSETQ. The CDR3 covers 14 residues. This CDR3 reads CASELAGGPNEQFF. CDR3 in DNA: TGCGCCAGTGAGCTAGCGGGAGGGCCCAATGAGCAGTTCTTC.

The chain is built from TRBV20-1 and TRBJ2-7, with D perhaps TRBD2 (6 bases). In germline, CDR1 is DFQATT, CDR2 SNEGSKA (reference sequence). The CDR3 sequence is 12 residues long. The CDR3 nucleotides are TGCAGCCAAGGAGCGGGCACCTACGAGCAGTACTTC. It encodes CSQGAGTYEQYF.

V gene TRBV11-2 combines with J gene TRBJ2-5; 9 nucleotides match TRBD2. V was clipped by 5 bases and J by 8 bases; unmatched bases: 12. Germline V gene lookup returns CDR1 SGHAT and CDR2 FQNNGV. There are 15 residues in the CDR3. CDR3 loop: CASSPWSGRLFTQYF. The CDR3 DNA follows: TGTGCCAGCAGCCCATGGAGCGGGAGGCTATTTACCCAGTACTTC. The variable domain in full, completed from reference TRBV11-2 and TRBJ2-5, reads EAGVAQSPRYKIIEKRQSVAFWCNPISGHATLYWYQQILGQGPKLLIQFQNNGVVDDSQLPKDRFSAERLKGVDSTLKIQPAKLEDSAVYLCASSPWSGRLFTQYFGPGTRLLVL.

This clonotype was seen a single time. This chain joins TRBV4-2 and TRBJ2-5; TRBD2 matches 7 bases. Germline CDR1 reads LGHNA; CDR2 reads YNFKEQ. With 0 bases clipped from V and 4 bases from J, the junction kept 11 bases outside the gene matches. The CDR3 sequence is 17 residues long. The CDR3, as DNA: TGTGCCAGCAGCCAAGACTCATGGACGTCGGGGGGAGAGACCCAGTACTTC. Residues: CASSQDSWTSGGETQYF.

This clonotype has just a few counts. The V call is TRBV29-1, the J call TRBJ2-4; 10 nucleotides match TRBD1. The assigned J gene may be wrong: the sequence end matches TRBJ2-7 better. This CDR3 comprises 18 residues. Germline V lookup: CDR1 SQVTM, CDR2 ANQGSEA. The CDR3 loop reads CSVQGPTFGTGERYEQYF. DNA of the CDR3: TGCAGCGTTCAGGGACCTACATTCGGGACAGGGGAGCGGTACGAGCAGTACTTC.

V and J are TRBV28 and TRBJ2-7; 8 nucleotides line up with TRBD1. The CDR3 loop spans 19 amino acids. V shed 3 bases and J 2 bases; nucleotides not matched to a gene: 18. The V gene's germline CDR1 is MDHEN and CDR2 SYDVKM. The CDR3 protein is CASSFPGGTGLPTTYEQYF. The CDR3 coding sequence is TGTGCCAGCAGTTTTCCGGGCGGGACAGGATTACCCACAACCTACGAGCAGTACTTC. The full variable domain, its missing parts supplied by reference TRBV28 and TRBJ2-7, is DVKVTQSSRYLVKRTGEKVFLECVQDMDHENMFWYRQDPGLGLRLIYFSYDVKMKEKGDIPEGYSVSREKKERFSLILESASTNQTSMYLCASSFPGGTGLPTTYEQYFGPGTRLTVT.

V usage is TRBV7-3 and J usage is TRBJ2-1, with 11 bases aligning to TRBD1. The J call may be faulty, since TRBJ2-7 better matches the DNA end. This CDR3 has 15 amino acids. Germline-derived CDR1 and CDR2 are SGHTA and FQGTGA. In nucleotides, the CDR3 is TGTGCCAGCAGCTTCGGGGGACAGGGGGGCAATGAGCAGTACTTC. Encoded protein: CASSFGGQGGNEQYF.

This clonotype was counted a single time. A much larger clone sits a single nucleotide away, making a read error possible. CDR3 bases: TGTGCCAGCACACCGGGACAAGCCTACGAGCAGTACTTC. This translates into CASTPGQAYEQYF. The V call is TRBV28, the J call TRBJ2-4, with D maybe TRBD1 (6 bases). The assigned J gene may be wrong: the sequence end matches TRBJ2-7 better. The CDR3 loop spans 13 amino acids. CDR1 is MDHEN, CDR2 SYDVKM, per germline.

The chain is built from TRBV20-1 and TRBJ2-4; D is ambiguous. Trimming pared 6 bases from V and 13 bases from J, leaving 16 bases between. Germline loops: CDR1 DFQATT, CDR2 SNEGSKA (reference sequence). This CDR3 has 11 residues. CDR3 loop: CSAGQLGTQYF. CDR3 DNA sequence: TGCAGTGCGGGCCAACTTGGTACACAGTACTTC.

There are a few counts of this clonotype. The chain couples TRBV10-3 to TRBJ2-6; 14 positions agree with TRBD2. This CDR3 region has 19 residues. In germline, CDR1 is ENHRY, CDR2 SYGVKD. Trimming took 6 bases from V and 3 from J; bases not matched to a gene: 10. The CDR3 spells CAIRLGLAGGQSGANVLTF. CDR3 bases: TGTGCCATCAGACTCGGACTAGCGGGAGGCCAAAGTGGGGCCAACGTCCTGACTTTC.

V gene TRBV29-1 combines with J gene TRBJ2-3; 10 nucleotides agree with TRBD2. V shed 3 bases and J 1 base; nucleotides not matched to a gene: 4. The CDR3 is made up of 15 amino acids. The germline CDR1 and CDR2 sequences are SQVTM and ANQGSEA. In nucleotides, the CDR3 is TGCAGCGTTGATTTCCTAGCGGGGGGCACAGATACGCAGTATTTT. Encoded protein: CSVDFLAGGTDTQYF.

This chain connects TRBV3-1 to TRBJ2-7, with D possibly being TRBD1 or TRBD2 (5 bases each). V lost 2 bases and J lost 1, with 21 bases in between. In germline, CDR1 is LGHDT, CDR2 YNNKEL (reference sequence). The CDR3 contains 18 residues. This CDR3 is CASSQSIFVRGGSYEQYF. As DNA, the CDR3 is TGTGCCAGCAGCCAAAGTATTTTTGTCCGTGGGGGTTCCTACGAGCAGTACTTC.

The V and J genes are TRBV12-3 or TRBV12-4 and TRBJ2-3; D gene unclear. The CDR3 is 11 amino acids. V gave up 9 bases and J gave up 4 bases, with 8 bases separating them. The CDR3 is CARSRADTQYF. The CDR3 DNA is TGTGCCAGAAGTCGGGCAGATACGCAGTATTTT.

The chain is built from TRBV20-1 and TRBJ2-5, with 7 bases lining up with TRBD1. The J call may be wrong; the DNA end is better matched by TRBJ2-7. CDR1 is DFQATT, CDR2 SNEGSKA, per germline (reference sequence). There are 12 residues in the CDR3. The CDR3 sequence is CSASKGANEQYF. The CDR3 coding sequence is TGCAGTGCAAGCAAGGGGGCGAACGAGCAGTACTTC.

This clonotype was observed a few times. Being one base from a much bigger clone, this may be a read error. The chain joins TRBV7-2 to TRBJ2-7; 8 bases match TRBD1. Losses at the gene ends were 6 bases for V and 2 bases for J; bases not matched to a gene: 3. CDR3 length: 13 residues. CDR1 SGHTA and CDR2 FQGNSA come from the germline V gene. CDR3 sequence (DNA): TGTGCCAGCAGGCCGACAGGGGCCTACGAGCAGTACTTC. Protein product: CASRPTGAYEQYF.

In this sample, this clonotype turned up a few times. J is TRBJ2-1 and V is TRBV3-1; D remains ambiguous. There are 16 residues in the CDR3. Germline CDR1 is LGHDT and CDR2 is YNNKEL (reference sequence). Trimming removed 4 bases from V and 0 bases from J, with 13 bases in between. CDR3 bases: TGTGCCAGCAGCCGACTCCTTAACCCCTCCTACAATGAGCAGTTCTTC. It yields the protein CASSRLLNPSYNEQFF.